Presented here are 23 T cell receptor beta chains from one specimen sequenced in a study of CD8 T cells in Susac syndrome. Reverse transcription used about 0.5 to 1 ug RNA and random hexamers. TCRdb re-derived calls from the immunoSEQ multiplex PCR reads in MiXCR, one entry per CDR3 protein. The sample contains approximately 190,000 distinct CDR3 sequences, around 96% of which appear only once. What was sequenced was CD4+ T cells from PBMCs. The receptors were gathered from a human donor with multiple sclerosis.

The chain carries TRBV27 and TRBJ1-2, with TRBD1 identical over 9 bases. The trim removed 3 bases at V and 6 bases at J, leaving 5 bases unmatched. Germline V gives CDR1 MNHEY, CDR2 SMNVEV (reference sequence). This CDR3 is built from 14 residues. The CDR3 loop reads CASSFRTGENGYTF. CDR3 DNA sequence: TGTGCCAGCAGTTTCAGGACAGGGGAGAATGGCTACACCTTC.

The V and J genes are TRBV27 and TRBJ2-3; 7 nucleotides align to TRBD1. With V trimmed by 1 base and J by 1 base, 2 bases remained unmatched. Per germline, CDR1 MNHEY and CDR2 SMNVEV (reference sequence). This CDR3 spans 15 amino acids. This CDR3 is CASSLLGTGTDTQYF. CDR3 bases: TGTGCCAGCAGTTTATTGGGGACAGGCACAGATACGCAGTATTTT.

The CDR3 bases are TGCAGCGTTGGGGGGCAGCACTACGAGCAGTACTTC. This encodes CSVGGQHYEQYF. V is TRBV29-1 and J is TRBJ2-7; D is perhaps TRBD1 (6 bases). The CDR3 totals 12 residues. The germline V gene has CDR1 SQVTM and CDR2 ANQGSEA. V lost 4 bases, J lost 3 bases, and 10 bases lay in between.

The chain carries TRBV30 and TRBJ2-3; 7 bases fit TRBD2. Germline lookup yields CDR1 GTSNPN and CDR2 SVGIG (reference sequence). CDR3 length equals 16 residues. The ends lost 3 bases at V and 4 bases at J; junction bases unmatched: 13. CDR3 coding DNA: TGTGCCTGGAGCGGCTGGCGGGGGTTTTCCCCAGATACGCAGTATTTT. This sequence encodes CAWSGWRGFSPDTQYF.

The chain couples TRBV14 to TRBJ2-2, with D unresolved. Germline assignment: CDR1 SGHDN and CDR2 FVKESK. The CDR3 has 14 amino acids. V was pared by 4 bases and J by 3 bases, with 9 bases between. CDR3 bases: TGTGCCAGCAGCCCTGCGACCCACACCGGGGAGCTGTTTTTT. Its protein is CASSPATHTGELFF.

The J gene is TRBJ2-7, the V gene TRBV20-1; D gene uncertain. This CDR3 is built from 13 residues. V was clipped by 1 base and J by 3 bases, with 10 bases between them. Germline loops: CDR1 DFQATT, CDR2 SNEGSKA (reference sequence). The CDR3 is CSARGNGYYEQYF. For the CDR3, the DNA is TGCAGTGCTAGAGGGAACGGATACTACGAGCAGTACTTC.

This clonotype was seen once. J is TRBJ2-1 and V is TRBV4-1; 7 bases map to TRBD2. After removal of 2 bases from V and 7 bases from J, the junction contained 17 bases not matched to a gene. The germline V gene encodes CDR1 MGHRA and CDR2 YSYEKL. The CDR3 loop spans 18 amino acids. DNA for the CDR3: TGCGCCAGCAGCCAACTGGACATGGTTCCTAGCGGTACGAATGAGCAGTTCTTC. This sequence encodes CASSQLDMVPSGTNEQFF.

The chain joins TRBV30 to TRBJ2-3, with 7 bases matching TRBD1. The CDR3 extends over 14 amino acids. Trimming took 3 bases from V and 5 from J; bases not matched to a gene: 8. The germline V gene encodes CDR1 GTSNPN and CDR2 SVGIG (reference sequence). The CDR3 bases are TGTGCCTGGAGCACAACAGGGGTGGGAGATACGCAGTATTTT. Its translation: CAWSTTGVGDTQYF. Full variable domain (outside the CDR3, taken from reference TRBV30 and TRBJ2-3): SQTIHQWPATLVQPVGSPLSLECTVEGTSNPNLYWYRQAAGRGLQLLFYSVGIGQISSEVPQNLSASRPQDRQFILSSKKLLLSDSGFYLCAWSTTGVGDTQYFGPGTRLTVL.

This clonotype was seen only once. This rearrangement joins TRBV25-1 to TRBJ2-1; 7 nucleotides line up with TRBD2. Germline CDR1 is MGHDK and CDR2 is SYGVNS. Unmatched junction bases numbered 13, after V lost 3 bases and J lost 8 bases. This CDR3 comprises 16 residues. The DNA for the CDR3 is TGTGCCAGCAGTGACAGTGGGTCTAGCGGTAACTATGAGCAGTTCTTC. Residues: CASSDSGSSGNYEQFF.

The sample holds one count of this clonotype. This chain links TRBV12-3 or TRBV12-4 with TRBJ2-5; TRBD2 agrees at 8 bases. Trimming cost V 6 bases and J 4 bases; bases outside gene matches: 4. The CDR3 is 13 amino acids. Here the CDR3 DNA reads TGTGCCAGCAGGGGAAGCGGGGGAGAGACCCAGTACTTC. It specifies CASRGSGGETQYF.

V usage is TRBV6-2 or TRBV6-3 and J usage is TRBJ2-7; the D gene could be TRBD1 or TRBD2 (5 bases each). Germline V lookup: CDR1 MNHEY, CDR2 SVGEGT. The V end was cut by 11 bases, the J end by 0 bases, with 14 bases between. The CDR3 length is 13 residues. CDR3 region: CAAEDGTSYEQYF. The CDR3 DNA reads as TGTGCCGCGGAAGACGGGACCTCCTACGAGCAGTACTTC.

The rearrangement uses TRBV3-1 and TRBJ2-2; D uncertain. The germline V gene has CDR1 LGHDT and CDR2 YNNKEL (reference sequence). Trimming took 3 bases from V and 5 from J, leaving 7 bases between them. The CDR3 is made up of 13 amino acids. Here the CDR3 reads CASSQVLTGELFF. CDR3 DNA: TGTGCCAGCAGCCAGGTTTTGACCGGGGAGCTGTTTTTT.

The CDR3 reads CASSFGGPSWNNEQFF. CDR3 in DNA: TGCGCCAGCAGCTTTGGAGGCCCTAGCTGGAACAATGAGCAGTTCTTC. The chain joins TRBV5-1 to TRBJ2-1, with D possibly being TRBD2 (5 bases). V lost 2 bases and J 5 bases, leaving 17 bases between the germline ends. Germline CDR1 SGHRS, CDR2 YFSETQ. The CDR3 runs 16 residues.

The table lists this clonotype with a count of one. This rearrangement joins TRBV5-1 to TRBJ2-1; 10 bases are shared with TRBD2. V shed 0 bases, J shed 9 bases, and the junction held 6 bases outside the gene matches. The CDR3 runs 15 residues. The germline gives CDR1 SGHRS, CDR2 YFSETQ. The chain's CDR3 is CASSLASSGSGEQFF. The DNA for the CDR3 is TGCGCCAGCAGCTTGGCTTCTAGCGGGAGTGGTGAGCAGTTCTTC.

This clonotype has a single count. This chain links TRBV2 with TRBJ2-4, with 10 bases identical to TRBD2. Germline V CDR1 and CDR2: SNHLY, FYNNEI. V lost 4 bases, J lost 9 bases, and 9 bases stayed unmatched. This CDR3 comprises 15 residues. CDR3 region: CASSASGRISVIQYF. As DNA, the CDR3 is TGTGCCAGCAGTGCTAGCGGGAGAATTTCAGTCATTCAGTACTTC.

The chain uses TRBV3-1 and TRBJ2-7; D ambiguous. The length of the CDR3 is 12 residues. Germline lookup yields CDR1 LGHDT and CDR2 YNNKEL (reference sequence). V was pared by 1 base and J by 3 bases, with 4 bases between. This CDR3 reads CASSQVGYEQYF. CDR3 nucleotides: TGTGCCAGCAGCCAAGTTGGCTACGAGCAGTACTTC.

The V call is TRBV7-9, the J call TRBJ2-7; 7 bases match TRBD2. Germline values: CDR1 SEHNR, CDR2 FQNEAQ (reference sequence). Trimming cost V 0 bases and J 5 bases; bases outside gene matches: 10. The CDR3 contains 16 residues. The CDR3 bases are TGTGCCAGCAGCTTAGCGCTAGCGGAGCACCTAGACGAGCAGTACTTC. Its protein is CASSLALAEHLDEQYF.

This clonotype was seen once. The chain links TRBV30 to TRBJ1-5, with TRBD1 identical over 8 bases. Per the germline V gene, CDR1 is GTSNPN and CDR2 is SVGIG (reference sequence). This CDR3 is built from 13 residues. J gave up 6 bases and V 3 bases, and 4 bases lay outside the gene matches. CDR3 bases: TGTGCCTGGAGCGGACAGGGAAGTCAGCCCCAGCATTTT. Residues: CAWSGQGSQPQHF.

The V call is TRBV6-6, the J call TRBJ2-1, with a tentative D call TRBD2 (6 bases). The V and J ends lost 6 bases and 7 bases respectively, with 16 bases between them. The CDR3 covers 14 residues. Per germline, CDR1 MNHNY and CDR2 SVGAGI (reference sequence). In nucleotides, the CDR3 is TGTGCCAGCAGCCGATCTTCGCGGGGTAATGAGCAGTTCTTC. Protein: CASSRSSRGNEQFF.

This chain uses TRBV9 with TRBJ2-1; TRBD2 matches at 7 bases. From germline, CDR1 is SGDLS and CDR2 YYNGEE. The V gene end was trimmed by 4 bases and the J gene end by 12 bases; junction bases not matched to a gene: 13. The CDR3 is 14 amino acids. DNA of the CDR3: TGTGCCAGCAGCCAAAACCCTAGCGGCCCGACGCAGTTCTTC. It specifies CASSQNPSGPTQFF. The complete variable domain, with remaining parts taken from reference TRBV9 and TRBJ2-1, reads DSGVTQTPKHLITATGQRVTLRCSPRSGDLSVYWYQQSLDQGLQFLIQYYNGEERAKGNILERFSAQQFPDLHSELNLSSLELGDSALYFCASSQNPSGPTQFFGPGTRLTVL.

CDR3 sequence reads: CSAVTLETQYF. CDR3 in DNA: TGCAGTGCTGTGACCCTAGAGACCCAGTACTTC. The rearrangement uses TRBV20-1 and TRBJ2-5; no definite D call. The length of the CDR3 is 11 residues. V lost 5 bases and J lost 4, with 8 bases in between. CDR1 and CDR2 from the germline V gene are DFQATT and SNEGSKA (reference sequence).

The V and J genes are TRBV20-1 and TRBJ2-5; no definite D call. CDR1 and CDR2 from the germline V gene are DFQATT and SNEGSKA (reference sequence). The CDR3 runs 13 residues. The V end was cut by 3 bases, the J end by 3 bases, with 11 bases between. The CDR3 region is CSARDPVKETQYF. The CDR3 DNA follows: TGCAGTGCTAGGGACCCGGTCAAAGAGACCCAGTACTTC.

This chain joins TRBV12-3 or TRBV12-4 and TRBJ2-1, with 8 nucleotides matching TRBD2. Losses at the gene ends were 7 bases for V and 2 bases for J; bases not matched to a gene: 4. The CDR3 runs 14 residues. The CDR3 DNA follows: TGTGCCAGCACCTTAGCGGGACCCTACAATGAGCAGTTCTTC. As protein: CASTLAGPYNEQFF.